This T cell receptor beta chain derives from a study of shared clonotypes between healthy human individuals. The repertoire was sequenced with immunoSEQ multiplex PCR; TCRdb's copy has only in-frame clones and lacks some. The sample records roughly 2 million clones, nearly 97% being singletons. This CDR3 spans 14 amino acids. V was clipped by 4 bases and J by 2 bases; unmatched bases: 3. From germline, CDR1 is SGHRS and CDR2 YFSETQ. The TCR originated in a man aged 18 to 29 in good health. Specimen: naive CD4+ T cells sorted from blood. This sample's subset: CD45RA+ positively selected. The rearrangement uses TRBV5-1 and TRBJ1-2; the match to TRBD1 covers 9 bases. CDR3: CASSTTGGNYGYTF. Here the CDR3 DNA reads TGCGCCAGCAGCACGACAGGGGGAAACTATGGCTACACCTTC.